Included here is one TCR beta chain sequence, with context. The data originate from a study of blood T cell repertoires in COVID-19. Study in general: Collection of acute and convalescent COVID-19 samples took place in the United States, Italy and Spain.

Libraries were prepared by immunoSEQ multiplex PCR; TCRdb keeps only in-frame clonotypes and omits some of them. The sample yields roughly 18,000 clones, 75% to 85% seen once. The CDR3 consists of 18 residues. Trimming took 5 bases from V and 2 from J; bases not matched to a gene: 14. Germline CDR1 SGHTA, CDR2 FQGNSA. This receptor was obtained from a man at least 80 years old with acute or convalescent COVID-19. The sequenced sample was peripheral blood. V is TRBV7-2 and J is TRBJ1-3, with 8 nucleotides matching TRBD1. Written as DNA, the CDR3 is TGTGCCAGCAGCCGCGACGGACAGGGTCTATCGGCTGGAAACACCATATATTTT. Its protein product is CASSRDGQGLSAGNTIYF.